A selection of T cell receptor beta chains follows, all from one sample in a study of blood T cell repertoires in COVID-19. Produced via immunoSEQ multiplex PCR; TCRdb's table is partial and in-frame only. The table records about 280,000 clones, less than 85% of them present only once. Sequencing was done on a sample of PBMCs or T cells enriched from blood (not recorded which). Receptors originate from a woman in her forties or fifties who had recovered from COVID-19. CDR3s include the opening cysteine and the closing phenylalanine or tryptophan. A D gene is named only where the DNA matches it firmly. Not every row has a clone size; where given, it reads once, few, many or a size class.

J gene,D gene,clone size,V gene,CDR3 DNA,CDR3 protein
TRBJ1-6,TRBD1,NA,TRBV5-4,TGTGCCAGCAGCCCAGAAGAGGACAGGGGGAATTCACCCCTCCACTTT,CASSPEEDRGNSPLHF
TRBJ2-5,TRBD1,NA,TRBV27,TGTGCCAGCAGCCGAAAGACAGGGGCGACCCAGTACTTC,CASSRKTGATQYF
TRBJ2-1,NA,once,TRBV2,TGTGCCAGCAGACGGTCCGTTCGGGGTGAGCAGTTCTTC,CASRRSVRGEQFF
TRBJ1-2,TRBD1,NA,TRBV19,TGTGCCAGTACATCACAGGGGGCGCCGATCTATGGCTACACCTTC,CASTSQGAPIYGYTF
TRBJ1-4,TRBD1,few,TRBV15,TGTGCCACCAGCAGAGAAACAGGGGGGGTTAACGAAAAACTGTTTTTT,CATSRETGGVNEKLFF
TRBJ2-3,NA,NA,TRBV5-1,TGCGCCAGCAGCCCCAATTCAGATACGCAGTATTTT,CASSPNSDTQYF
TRBJ1-1,NA,few,TRBV3-1/TRBV3-2,TGTGCCAGCAGCCAAGGGAGGAACACTGAAGCTTTCTTT,CASSQGRNTEAFF
TRBJ1-6,NA,NA,TRBV10-3,TGTGCCATCAGTGACTCTGGAGGCGGGGACTCTAAACCCCTCCACTTT,CAISDSGGGDSKPLHF
TRBJ1-6,NA,NA,TRBV19,TGTGCCAGTCACGGATGGAGGAACAATTCACCCCTCCACTTT,CASHGWRNNSPLHF
TRBJ1-5,TRBD1,NA,TRBV28,TGTGCCAGCTCAGGACAGGGGAGTAGTAGTAGCAATCAGCCCCAGCATTTT,CASSGQGSSSSNQPQHF
TRBJ2-7,NA,NA,TRBV9,TGTGCCAGCAGCGCACATCCCGGGACTCAATACGAGCAGTACTTC,CASSAHPGTQYEQYF
TRBJ2-5,TRBD1,NA,TRBV6-5,TGTGCCAGCAGAAGACAGGGGGAGACCCAGTACTTC,CASRRQGETQYF
TRBJ2-7,NA,NA,TRBV5-6,TGTGCCAGCAGCTGGGGGCAGGGTGGCGAGCAGTACTTC,CASSWGQGGEQYF
TRBJ1-5,NA,once,TRBV2,TGTGCCAGCACCTATCAGGGTCAGCCCCAGCATTTT,CASTYQGQPQHF
TRBJ2-7,TRBD1,NA,TRBV12-3/TRBV12-4,TGTGCCAGCAGTCCCCGGGACAGAAACGAGCAGTACTTC,CASSPRDRNEQYF
TRBJ2-3,NA,NA,TRBV12-2,TGTGCAAGTGGACTAGCAACAGATACGCAGTATTTT,CASGLATDTQYF
TRBJ2-1,TRBD1,NA,TRBV5-4,TGTGCCAGCAGCTCAGGGGGACCCACATCGAGCTCCTACAATGAGCAGTTCTTC,CASSSGGPTSSSYNEQFF
TRBJ2-2,TRBD2,NA,TRBV10-3,TGTGCCATCAGTGTGTCGAGCGGGGGGCCTGATAACACCGGGGAGCTGTTTTTT,CAISVSSGGPDNTGELFF
TRBJ2-3,NA,NA,TRBV4-3,TGCGCCAGCAGCCAAGCCGCGTCGCGTGGAGATACGCAGTATTTT,CASSQAASRGDTQYF
TRBJ1-2,NA,NA,TRBV20-1,TGCAGTGCTAGTGGAGCGCCAAACTATGGCTACACCTTC,CSASGAPNYGYTF
TRBJ1-4,NA,NA,TRBV4-2,TGTGCCAGCAGCCAACCCTCACCGGCGGGGGGGTTGGGGGAAAAACTGTTTTTT,CASSQPSPAGGLGEKLFF
TRBJ1-2,NA,NA,TRBV9,TGTGCCAGCAGCGTAGGACAAGGGGTTTACTATGGCTACACCTTC,CASSVGQGVYYGYTF
TRBJ1-3,NA,NA,TRBV7-7,TGTGCCAGCAGCTTAAACAGACAGGCTGGAAACACCATATATTTT,CASSLNRQAGNTIYF
TRBJ2-3,NA,NA,TRBV18,TGTGCCAGCTCACGAGGTCGCGGACAGGCGGGGGATACGCAGTATTTT,CASSRGRGQAGDTQYF
TRBJ1-2,TRBD1,NA,TRBV7-2,TGTGCCAGCAGCCACCGACAGGGGCTATCCTATGGCTACACCTTC,CASSHRQGLSYGYTF
TRBJ2-3,TRBD1,NA,TRBV6-6,TGTGCCAGCAGTTACAACAGGGGGTGGACAGATACGCAGTATTTT,CASSYNRGWTDTQYF
TRBJ2-5,TRBD2,NA,TRBV30,TGTGCCTGGAGTGTGGGGTTAGCGGGCTTACAAGAGACCCAGTACTTC,CAWSVGLAGLQETQYF
TRBJ1-1,NA,NA,TRBV6-5,TGTGCCAGCAGCGCGACAGGTCCACCCACTGAAGCTTTCTTT,CASSATGPPTEAFF
TRBJ2-1,NA,NA,TRBV6-1,TGTGCCAGCAGTGAAGGGCTAGCCGAGGCAAATGAGCAGTTCTTC,CASSEGLAEANEQFF
TRBJ2-5,NA,NA,TRBV11-3,TGTGCCAGCAGCTTAGGAAAGACTAGACAAGAGACCCAGTACTTC,CASSLGKTRQETQYF
TRBJ2-5,TRBD2,NA,TRBV9,TGTGCCAGCAGCGGCGGGACTATCGGGACCCAGTACTTC,CASSGGTIGTQYF
TRBJ2-1,TRBD2,NA,TRBV10-1,TGCGCCAGCAGCACCGGGACTAGCATGGATGAGCAGTTCTTC,CASSTGTSMDEQFF
TRBJ2-5,TRBD2,NA,TRBV4-1,TGCGCCAGCAGCCACTTAGCGGGGGGACAAGAGACCCAGTACTTC,CASSHLAGGQETQYF
TRBJ2-7,NA,NA,TRBV4-1,TGCGCCAGCAGCCAGGGGACTGGCTACGAGCAGTACTTC,CASSQGTGYEQYF
TRBJ1-5,NA,NA,TRBV21-1,TGTGCCAGCACCAAGGGAGGCAAAGGGGATCGCAATCAGCCCCAGCATTTT,CASTKGGKGDRNQPQHF
TRBJ1-4,NA,NA,TRBV6-5,TGTGCCAGCAGCCAAGGGACACACCCGGTTGAAAAACTGTTTTTT,CASSQGTHPVEKLFF
TRBJ2-7,NA,once,TRBV18,TGTGCCAGCTCACCAGGGACAGAGCAGTACTTC,CASSPGTEQYF
TRBJ1-5,NA,NA,TRBV19,TGTGCCAGTAGCCCCCAGGGTAATCAGCCCCAGCATTTT,CASSPQGNQPQHF
TRBJ2-5,TRBD2,NA,TRBV7-7,TGTGCCAGCAGCTTAGACCGGGGGGGACAAGAGACCCAGTACTTC,CASSLDRGGQETQYF
TRBJ2-7,NA,NA,TRBV30,TGTGCCTGGATATATCCCGCCGGACACTACTACGAGCAGTACTTC,CAWIYPAGHYYEQYF
TRBJ2-7,TRBD1,NA,TRBV10-1,TGCGCCAGCGCCCGGGACAGGGGCTACGAGCAGTACTTC,CASARDRGYEQYF
TRBJ1-1,NA,NA,TRBV11-2,TGTGCCAGCAGCTTGGGGGCAGGGAACACTGAAGCTTTCTTT,CASSLGAGNTEAFF
TRBJ1-3,NA,NA,TRBV9,TGTGCCAGCAGCGTAGCGGACGGACACCCCTCTGGAAACACCATATATTTT,CASSVADGHPSGNTIYF
TRBJ2-7,NA,NA,TRBV3-1/TRBV3-2,TGTGCCAGCAGCCAACCCTTTACTACTAGAGGAGGCGAGCAGTACTTC,CASSQPFTTRGGEQYF
TRBJ1-3,NA,NA,TRBV7-2,TGTGCCAGCAGCTTCCAGCCACAGGGAGCTGGAAACACCATATATTTT,CASSFQPQGAGNTIYF
TRBJ2-2,NA,NA,TRBV19,TGTGCCATAGGGGACACCGGGGAGCTGTTTTTT,CAIGDTGELFF
TRBJ1-2,NA,once,TRBV20-1,TGCAGTGCTAGTAGGACAGTAACTAAGTATGGCTACACCTTC,CSASRTVTKYGYTF
TRBJ2-3,TRBD2,NA,TRBV19,TGTGCCAGCAGGACTAGCGGGAGAGTGGATACGCAGTATTTT,CASRTSGRVDTQYF
TRBJ2-7,NA,NA,TRBV13,TGTGCCAGCAGCTTAGTAGGTAGCGGAGACGAGCAGTACTTC,CASSLVGSGDEQYF
TRBJ1-5,NA,NA,TRBV5-3,TGTGCCAGAAGCTTGGTCCAGGATACGGGACAGCCCCAGCATTTT,CARSLVQDTGQPQHF
TRBJ1-1,NA,once,TRBV23-1,TGCGCCAGCAGTCATCAGGGGCCGAAAAACACTGAAGCTTTCTTT,CASSHQGPKNTEAFF
TRBJ2-5,NA,many,TRBV11-2,TGTGCCAGCAGCATTAACCAAGAGACCCAGTACTTC,CASSINQETQYF
TRBJ1-3,NA,NA,TRBV12-3/TRBV12-4,TGTGCCAGCAGCCCCAGCTCTGGAAACACCATATATTTT,CASSPSSGNTIYF
TRBJ2-1,TRBD2,NA,TRBV11-3,TGTGCCAGCAGCCACGGACTAGTCGGGACCCTCAATGAGCAGTTCTTC,CASSHGLVGTLNEQFF
TRBJ1-1,NA,NA,TRBV2,TGTGCCAGCAGCCGACAGTTAGTTAACACTGAAGCTTTCTTT,CASSRQLVNTEAFF